The 7 T cell receptor beta chains listed next were all sequenced from one sample in a study of breast tumors, draining lymph nodes, adjacent tissues. TCRdb ran MiXCR on the multiplex PCR reads and lists one entry per CDR3 protein. The data show approximately 90,000 distinct CDR3 sequences, with approximately 30% seen just once and around 8.1% held by the top ten. Samples came from axillary lymph nodes draining the breast cancer. The sample was axillary lymph node tissue. Every receptor here comes from a female donor with breast cancer. Some clones in this sample may be carry-over from other donors' samples.

In this sample, this clonotype turned up many times. The CDR3 DNA reads TGTGCCAGCAGCTTTCAAGGGGTGGGGGAGACCCAGTACTTC. As protein: CASSFQGVGETQYF. The chain uses TRBV7-2 and TRBJ2-5, with a weak D call TRBD1 (5 bases). This CDR3 has 14 amino acids. Between the trimmed V and J ends, which lost 3 bases and 5 bases, there was a span of 13 bases. CDR1 is SGHTA and CDR2 is FQGNSA in the germline V gene.

This clonotype was recorded many times. V gene TRBV12-3 or TRBV12-4 combines with J gene TRBJ2-1; 14 positions match TRBD2. Trimming removed 7 bases from V and 10 bases from J; junction bases left unmatched: 9. This CDR3 comprises 15 residues. The CDR3 DNA reads as TGTGCCAGCATCCTGGGGACTAGCGGGAGTGGAGAGCAGTTCTTC. The encoded protein is CASILGTSGSGEQFF.

This clonotype was seen a handful of times. A much larger clone lies a single base off, so this may be a read error. The gene calls are TRBV20-1 and TRBJ2-1; 11 bases map to TRBD2. Germline V gene lookup returns CDR1 DFQATT and CDR2 SNEGSKA (reference sequence). Trimming took 1 base from V and 6 from J; bases not matched to a gene: 8. CDR3 length equals 16 residues. The CDR3 DNA is TGCAGTGCTAGAGTCCTACTAGCGGGAGCGTTCAATGAGCAGTTCTTC. Residues: CSARVLLAGAFNEQFF.

This clonotype was observed a handful of times. This rearrangement joins TRBV28 to TRBJ1-4; D uncertain. V lost 6 bases to trimming and J lost 8 bases, with 19 bases between them. Germline V CDR1 and CDR2: MDHEN, SYDVKM. The CDR3 runs to 15 residues. The CDR3 region is CASRREAGGEEKLFF. The CDR3 DNA sequence: TGTGCCAGCAGGAGGGAGGCCGGCGGAGAAGAAAAACTGTTTTTT.

This clonotype came up many times. This chain uses TRBV20-1 with TRBJ1-2; 10 nucleotides agree with TRBD1. Germline values: CDR1 DFQATT, CDR2 SNEGSKA (reference sequence). The V and J ends lost 0 bases and 7 bases, in that order; junction bases with no gene match: 14. The CDR3 has 17 residues. Here the CDR3 DNA reads TGCAGTGCTAGAGATAGAGGACAGGGGGGAGGTGCGAGTGGCTACACCTTC. Translating it yields CSARDRGQGGGASGYTF.

On this clonotype itself: A clone one base away is much larger, so this may be a read error. The chain employs TRBV7-2 and TRBJ1-1; 8 bases map to TRBD1. The CDR3 is made up of 17 amino acids. From germline, CDR1 is SGHTA and CDR2 FQGNSA. CDR3 DNA sequence: TGTGCCAGCAGCTTCGCCGCGGCAGGGGGCTTGAACACTGAAGCTTCCTTT. It translates to CASSFAAAGGLNTEASF.

This chain connects TRBV14 to TRBJ2-7; D is unresolved. Trimming shortened V by 3 bases and J by 7 bases, and 10 bases separated the two germline ends. The CDR3 consists of 12 residues. CDR1 is SGHDN and CDR2 is FVKESK in the germline V gene. The CDR3 DNA sequence: TGTGCCAGCAGCCAGGATGGCTGGGAGCAGTACTTC. Translated, it gives CASSQDGWEQYF.